A selection of T cell receptor beta chains follows, all from one sample in a study of spatial heterogeneity in lung cancer. TCRdb analysed the 5' RACE reads with MiXCR anew, one entry per CDR3 protein. The table shows approximately 38,000 distinct CDR3 sequences, with around 5.5% occurring only once. Specimen: PBMCs, collected at surgery. These TCRs come from a male donor with early-stage non-small cell lung cancer. CDR3s include the opening cysteine and the closing phenylalanine or tryptophan. A D gene is named only where the DNA matches it firmly. Not every row has a clone size; where given, it reads once, few, many or a size class.

d_gene: -
j_gene: TRBJ1-2
v_gene: TRBV12-3/TRBV12-4
abundance: many
CDR3nt: TGTGCCAGCAGTTTTTCGGGACAAGAAAACTATGGCTACACCTTC
CDR3aa: CASSFSGQENYGYTF

d_gene: TRBD2
j_gene: TRBJ2-3
v_gene: TRBV5-1
abundance: many
CDR3nt: TGCGCCAGCAGCTTTCGACTAGCGGCTAGCACAGATACGCAGTATTTT
CDR3aa: CASSFRLAASTDTQYF

d_gene: -
j_gene: TRBJ2-5
v_gene: TRBV7-7
abundance: many
CDR3nt: TGTGCTAGCAGCTTAGGCCGCCTTATTGCCCAAGAGACCCAGTACTTC
CDR3aa: CASSLGRLIAQETQYF

d_gene: -
j_gene: TRBJ1-1
v_gene: TRBV6-5
abundance: many
CDR3nt: TGTGCCAGCAGTTACACTGCCCCCCGTGGCACTGAAGCTTTCTTT
CDR3aa: CASSYTAPRGTEAFF

d_gene: -
j_gene: TRBJ1-6
v_gene: TRBV2
abundance: many
CDR3nt: TGTGCCAGCAGGCAGGCTAGCTCCTATAATTCACCCCTCCACTTT
CDR3aa: CASRQASSYNSPLHF

d_gene: -
j_gene: TRBJ2-5
v_gene: TRBV29-1
abundance: many
CDR3nt: TGCAGCGCATCCCATGGGGTCCAGGAGACCCAGTACTTC
CDR3aa: CSASHGVQETQYF

d_gene: -
j_gene: TRBJ2-7
v_gene: TRBV20-1
abundance: many
CDR3nt: TGCAGTGCTAGAGATCATGTCTTCCCCTACGAGCAGTACTTC
CDR3aa: CSARDHVFPYEQYF

d_gene: -
j_gene: TRBJ2-4
v_gene: TRBV27
abundance: many
CDR3nt: TGTGCCAGCAGTTTACGGCTAGCCAAAAACATTCAGTACTTC
CDR3aa: CASSLRLAKNIQYF

d_gene: TRBD1
j_gene: TRBJ1-1
v_gene: TRBV20-1
abundance: many
CDR3nt: TGCAGTGCGATAAAGACAGGGCAGCTGAACACTGAAGCTTTCTTT
CDR3aa: CSAIKTGQLNTEAFF

d_gene: TRBD1
j_gene: TRBJ1-4
v_gene: TRBV28
abundance: many
CDR3nt: TGTGCCAGCAGTTTATTGGGGACAGGGATAGGGAATGAAAAACTGTTTTTT
CDR3aa: CASSLLGTGIGNEKLFF

d_gene: -
j_gene: TRBJ2-4
v_gene: TRBV20-1
abundance: few
CDR3nt: TGCAGTGCTGTTTTCCAGGGGAACATTCAGTACTTC
CDR3aa: CSAVFQGNIQYF

d_gene: -
j_gene: TRBJ1-4
v_gene: TRBV20-1
abundance: -
CDR3nt: TGCAGTGCTAGAGAAGGGGTGGGAGGGGAAAAACTGTTTTTT
CDR3aa: CSAREGVGGEKLFF

d_gene: TRBD2
j_gene: TRBJ2-3
v_gene: TRBV20-1
abundance: few
CDR3nt: TGCAGTGCTAGAGATCGGACTAGCGGCACAGATACGCAGTATTTT
CDR3aa: CSARDRTSGTDTQYF

d_gene: -
j_gene: TRBJ1-4
v_gene: TRBV28
abundance: many
CDR3nt: TGTGCCAGCAGTTTAAACTCAGGGTCGGGTGAAAAACTGTTTTTT
CDR3aa: CASSLNSGSGEKLFF

d_gene: TRBD1
j_gene: TRBJ1-1
v_gene: TRBV6-1
abundance: many
CDR3nt: TGTGCCAGCAGCGCAGGGGGCGCCGAAGCTTTCTTT
CDR3aa: CASSAGGAEAFF

d_gene: -
j_gene: TRBJ2-5
v_gene: TRBV28
abundance: many
CDR3nt: TGTGCCAGCAGTTTAGGGCGAGAACAAGAGACCCAGTACTTC
CDR3aa: CASSLGREQETQYF

d_gene: TRBD1
j_gene: TRBJ2-3
v_gene: TRBV10-3
abundance: many
CDR3nt: TGTGCCATCAGTACAGTACCGGGACAGGGCACAGATACGCAGTATTTT
CDR3aa: CAISTVPGQGTDTQYF

d_gene: TRBD1
j_gene: TRBJ2-2
v_gene: TRBV7-9
abundance: many
CDR3nt: TGTGCCAGCAGCTCGCAGACAGGGGCGGGCACCGGGGAGCTGTTTTTT
CDR3aa: CASSSQTGAGTGELFF

d_gene: -
j_gene: TRBJ1-2
v_gene: TRBV6-2/TRBV6-3
abundance: many
CDR3nt: TGTGCCAGCAGTCACACCACTTTCGGGTATGGCTACACCTTC
CDR3aa: CASSHTTFGYGYTF

d_gene: -
j_gene: TRBJ2-3
v_gene: TRBV5-6
abundance: many
CDR3nt: TGTGCCAGCAGCCAAACCAGGGCAGATACGCAGTATTTT
CDR3aa: CASSQTRADTQYF

d_gene: TRBD1
j_gene: TRBJ1-1
v_gene: TRBV30
abundance: few
CDR3nt: TGTGCCTGGAGAGAAACAGGGGCGAGCACTGAAGCTTTCTTT
CDR3aa: CAWRETGASTEAFF

d_gene: -
j_gene: TRBJ2-2
v_gene: TRBV6-2/TRBV6-3
abundance: many
CDR3nt: TGTGCCAGCAGTTCCGGGGAAGCCGGGGAGCTGTTTTTT
CDR3aa: CASSSGEAGELFF

d_gene: -
j_gene: TRBJ2-7
v_gene: TRBV20-1
abundance: -
CDR3nt: TGCAGTGCTAGAGGCGGACAGAGCGCCTACGAGCAGTACTTC
CDR3aa: CSARGGQSAYEQYF

d_gene: -
j_gene: TRBJ1-1
v_gene: TRBV6-2/TRBV6-3
abundance: many
CDR3nt: TGTGCCATCACGGAGGGCGGGAACACTGAAGCTTTCTTT
CDR3aa: CAITEGGNTEAFF

d_gene: -
j_gene: TRBJ1-3
v_gene: TRBV7-2
abundance: many
CDR3nt: TGTGCCAGCAGCTTAGGTCTCTCTGGAAACACCATATATTTT
CDR3aa: CASSLGLSGNTIYF

d_gene: TRBD1
j_gene: TRBJ2-1
v_gene: TRBV11-2
abundance: few
CDR3nt: TGTGCCAGCAGCCTGGGACAGAACAATGAGCAGTTCTTC
CDR3aa: CASSLGQNNEQFF

d_gene: TRBD2
j_gene: TRBJ2-3
v_gene: TRBV27
abundance: many
CDR3nt: TGTGCCAGCAGCCGCCCGGGGGGGTTGAGCACAGATACGCAGTATTTT
CDR3aa: CASSRPGGLSTDTQYF

d_gene: -
j_gene: TRBJ1-5
v_gene: TRBV3-1
abundance: many
CDR3nt: TGTGCCAGCAGCCAAGATCTTAGTCGGTATAGCAATCAGCCCCAGCATTTT
CDR3aa: CASSQDLSRYSNQPQHF

d_gene: TRBD2
j_gene: TRBJ2-3
v_gene: TRBV7-2
abundance: many
CDR3nt: TGTGCCAGCAGCATTCAAGCGGGGGGACTAGATACGCAGTATTTT
CDR3aa: CASSIQAGGLDTQYF

d_gene: -
j_gene: TRBJ1-1
v_gene: TRBV6-6
abundance: -
CDR3nt: TGTGCCAGCAGTCTAACAGGGTCCGAAGCTTTCTTT
CDR3aa: CASSLTGSEAFF

d_gene: -
j_gene: TRBJ2-5
v_gene: TRBV24-1
abundance: many
CDR3nt: TGTGCCACCAGTGATGGGCGACGGCAGATCCAAGAGACCCAGTACTTC
CDR3aa: CATSDGRRQIQETQYF

d_gene: TRBD1
j_gene: TRBJ1-3
v_gene: TRBV3-1
abundance: many
CDR3nt: TGTGCCAGCAGCCAGTCGGGACAGGGTGGAGGAAACACCATATATTTT
CDR3aa: CASSQSGQGGGNTIYF

d_gene: -
j_gene: TRBJ2-4
v_gene: TRBV21-1
abundance: -
CDR3nt: TGTGCCAGCAGCAAGCGAGTAGGAAACATTCAGTACTTC
CDR3aa: CASSKRVGNIQYF

d_gene: TRBD2
j_gene: TRBJ2-1
v_gene: TRBV19
abundance: few
CDR3nt: TGTGCCAGTCGCGGACTAGCGGGACAGAGCTCCTACAATGAGCAGTTCTTC
CDR3aa: CASRGLAGQSSYNEQFF

d_gene: -
j_gene: TRBJ1-1
v_gene: TRBV20-1
abundance: many
CDR3nt: TGCAGTGCTAGAGAGACTTGGGCTCTGAAAGCTTTCTTT
CDR3aa: CSARETWALKAFF

d_gene: TRBD1
j_gene: TRBJ1-4
v_gene: TRBV3-1
abundance: -
CDR3nt: TGTGCCAGCAGCCAAGGGACAGGTGGAGGAGAAAAACTGTTTTTT
CDR3aa: CASSQGTGGGEKLFF

d_gene: TRBD2
j_gene: TRBJ2-1
v_gene: TRBV30
abundance: few
CDR3nt: TGTGCCTGGACCTCCGGGACTAGTCCCTACAATGAGCAGTTCTTC
CDR3aa: CAWTSGTSPYNEQFF

d_gene: TRBD2
j_gene: TRBJ2-1
v_gene: TRBV20-1
abundance: many
CDR3nt: TGCAGTGCTTTGGGACTAGCGGGGGGGGGACGGAATGAGCAGTTCTTC
CDR3aa: CSALGLAGGGRNEQFF

d_gene: -
j_gene: TRBJ1-3
v_gene: TRBV27
abundance: many
CDR3nt: TGTGCCAGCAGTCCACGGGGGGGGGAGTTCTCTGGAAACACCATATATTTT
CDR3aa: CASSPRGGEFSGNTIYF

d_gene: TRBD1
j_gene: TRBJ2-3
v_gene: TRBV20-1
abundance: many
CDR3nt: TGCAGTGCTAGAGATACAGGGGCAGATACGCAGTATTTT
CDR3aa: CSARDTGADTQYF

d_gene: TRBD2
j_gene: TRBJ2-1
v_gene: TRBV5-4
abundance: -
CDR3nt: TGTGCCAGCAGCTTTCTTTTAGCGGGGGCCAACTACAATGAGCAGTTCTTC
CDR3aa: CASSFLLAGANYNEQFF

d_gene: -
j_gene: TRBJ1-2
v_gene: TRBV3-1
abundance: -
CDR3nt: TGTGCCAGCAGCCAAGACAGGGGACGATACTATGGCTACACCTTC
CDR3aa: CASSQDRGRYYGYTF

d_gene: -
j_gene: TRBJ2-3
v_gene: TRBV6-6
abundance: many
CDR3nt: TGTGCCAGCAGTTACGGGGGGCGTACAGATACGCAGTATTTT
CDR3aa: CASSYGGRTDTQYF

d_gene: -
j_gene: TRBJ2-7
v_gene: TRBV28
abundance: -
CDR3nt: TGTGCCAGCAACCTTGGTCAGGGGCGGGCCTACGAGCAGTACTTC
CDR3aa: CASNLGQGRAYEQYF

d_gene: -
j_gene: TRBJ2-2
v_gene: TRBV12-3/TRBV12-4
abundance: -
CDR3nt: TGTGCCAGCAGGCTGACAGCTAACACCGGGGAGCTGTTTTTT
CDR3aa: CASRLTANTGELFF

d_gene: -
j_gene: TRBJ2-2
v_gene: TRBV11-1
abundance: -
CDR3nt: TGTGCCAGCAGCTTTAGTGGAGCAGCCCGAGCGGACACCGGGGAGCTGTTTTTT
CDR3aa: CASSFSGAARADTGELFF

d_gene: -
j_gene: TRBJ1-6
v_gene: TRBV30
abundance: many
CDR3nt: TGTGCCTGGAGTGTACTGGATTCGACACCCCTCCACTTT
CDR3aa: CAWSVLDSTPLHF

d_gene: -
j_gene: TRBJ2-7
v_gene: TRBV24-1
abundance: many
CDR3nt: TGTGCCACCAGTGCTGGAGGGTACGAGCAGTACTTC
CDR3aa: CATSAGGYEQYF

d_gene: -
j_gene: TRBJ1-2
v_gene: TRBV6-2/TRBV6-3
abundance: medium-sized
CDR3nt: TGTGCCAGCAGTTCGGACACTTACAGGATAAACTATGGCTACACCTTC
CDR3aa: CASSSDTYRINYGYTF

d_gene: TRBD1
j_gene: TRBJ1-2
v_gene: TRBV5-1
abundance: many
CDR3nt: TGCGCCAGCAGCTTGAGACAGGGAGGTGGCTACACCTTC
CDR3aa: CASSLRQGGGYTF

d_gene: TRBD2
j_gene: TRBJ2-1
v_gene: TRBV7-2
abundance: many
CDR3nt: TGTGCCAGCAGCCGGACTAGCGGCTACAATGAGCAGTTCTTC
CDR3aa: CASSRTSGYNEQFF

d_gene: -
j_gene: TRBJ1-1
v_gene: TRBV27
abundance: many
CDR3nt: TGTGCCAGCAGTTTACAGGGAACTGAAGCTTTCTTT
CDR3aa: CASSLQGTEAFF

d_gene: -
j_gene: TRBJ1-6
v_gene: TRBV4-1
abundance: many
CDR3nt: TGCGCCAGCAGCCAAAGGGGGGCGTATAATTCACCCCTCCACTTT
CDR3aa: CASSQRGAYNSPLHF

d_gene: -
j_gene: TRBJ2-1
v_gene: TRBV25-1
abundance: -
CDR3nt: TGTGCCAGCTCCCTCCCTACAGGGAAAGGGGATGAGCAGTTCTTC
CDR3aa: CASSLPTGKGDEQFF

d_gene: -
j_gene: TRBJ2-3
v_gene: TRBV28
abundance: many
CDR3nt: TGTGCCAGCAGTTCAGCAAGGACCCCAGATACGCAGTATTTT
CDR3aa: CASSSARTPDTQYF

d_gene: -
j_gene: TRBJ1-1
v_gene: TRBV12-3/TRBV12-4
abundance: many
CDR3nt: TGTGCCAGCAATCGGGGGGGCGGATGGACTGAAGCTTTCTTT
CDR3aa: CASNRGGGWTEAFF

d_gene: -
j_gene: TRBJ1-1
v_gene: TRBV5-6
abundance: few
CDR3nt: TGTGCCAGCAGCCTGGGAAATGAAGCTTTCTTT
CDR3aa: CASSLGNEAFF

d_gene: TRBD1
j_gene: TRBJ2-7
v_gene: TRBV11-3
abundance: few
CDR3nt: TGTGCCAGCAGCTTAGAGGGACAGGGCCATCGCGAGCAGTACTTC
CDR3aa: CASSLEGQGHREQYF

d_gene: TRBD2
j_gene: TRBJ2-1
v_gene: TRBV11-2
abundance: few
CDR3nt: TGTGCCAGCAGCTTCTTAGCGGGGGGTTTATCCTACAATGAGCAGTTCTTC
CDR3aa: CASSFLAGGLSYNEQFF